The 26 T cell receptor beta chains in this list originate from one sample, sequenced in a study of blood T cell repertoires in COVID-19. Measured with immunoSEQ multiplex PCR; TCRdb has only the in-frame clones, and not every one. The sample consists of fewer than 600,000 clones, roughly nine tenths of them appearing once. Sequenced input: peripheral blood. The source of these receptors is a man between 18 and 29 years old with COVID-19, enrolled during active disease.

The chain employs TRBV9 and TRBJ2-2; 12 nucleotides agree with TRBD2. V lost 0 bases and J lost 7; bases outside the gene matches: 4. Looked up from germline, CDR1 is SGDLS and CDR2 is YYNGEE. CDR3 length equals 16 residues. CDR3 region: CASSVGLAGVHGELFF. DNA of the CDR3: TGTGCCAGCAGCGTAGGACTAGCGGGGGTGCACGGGGAGCTGTTTTTT. Full variable domain (remainder filled in from reference TRBV9 and TRBJ2-2): DSGVTQTPKHLITATGQRVTLRCSPRSGDLSVYWYQQSLDQGLQFLIQYYNGEERAKGNILERFSAQQFPDLHSELNLSSLELGDSALYFCASSVGLAGVHGELFFGEGSRLTVL.

This clone was observed a handful of times. The same CDR3 also results from other DNA sequences found in this sample. The genes are TRBV6-5 and TRBJ1-6; D might be TRBD1 (5 bases). There are 12 residues in the CDR3. Germline lookup yields CDR1 MNHEY and CDR2 SVGAGI. V lost 4 bases to trimming and J lost 10 bases, with 8 bases between them. CDR3 residues: CASSSGLSPLHF. CDR3 sequence (DNA): TGTGCCAGCAGTTCAGGGTTATCACCCCTCCACTTT.

The rearrangement joins TRBV29-1 to TRBJ1-1; TRBD1 is a possible D gene (5 bases). The CDR3 covers 14 residues. V was shortened by 3 bases and J by 1 base, with 12 bases between the two germline ends. Looked up from germline, CDR1 is SQVTM and CDR2 is ANQGSEA. Here the CDR3 DNA reads TGCAGCGTTGACCGACAGCCGCAGAACACTGAAGCTTTCTTT. This sequence encodes CSVDRQPQNTEAFF.

V and J are TRBV14 and TRBJ2-2; TRBD1 aligns across 11 bases. This CDR3 comprises 19 residues. Germline V lookup: CDR1 SGHDN, CDR2 FVKESK. V lost 3 bases to trimming and J lost 7 bases; unmatched junction nucleotides: 16. The DNA of the CDR3 is TGTGCCAGCAGCCATAGAAACCCGGCCGGGACAGGGGGTAGCGGGGAGCTGTTTTTT. Its protein is CASSHRNPAGTGGSGELFF.

This chain connects TRBV6-5 to TRBJ1-2, with 8 bases aligning to TRBD1. Germline CDR1 is MNHEY and CDR2 is SVGAGI. CDR3 length: 15 amino acids. The V gene end was trimmed by 0 bases and the J gene end by 8 bases; junction bases not matched to a gene: 8. Here the CDR3 DNA reads TGTGCCAGCAGTTACTCGGGGACAGGATTGGGCGGCTACACCTTC. Residues: CASSYSGTGLGGYTF.

In nucleotides, the CDR3 is TGTGCCAGCAGCACCGGACAGGGTCCCTTACAGCAGTACTTC. Translated, it gives CASSTGQGPLQQYF. The V and J genes are TRBV5-4 and TRBJ2-7, with 8 bases that match TRBD1. CDR3 size: 14 residues. V lost 4 bases and J lost 8; bases outside the gene matches: 11. In germline, CDR1 is SGHNT, CDR2 YYREEE (reference sequence).

The rearrangement links TRBV5-1 to TRBJ2-1, with 7 bases aligning to TRBD2. Trimming removed 0 bases from V and 4 bases from J; junction bases left unmatched: 4. The germline CDR1 and CDR2 sequences are SGHRS and YFSETQ. The CDR3 runs to 15 residues. CDR3 loop: CASSLGSGTYNEQFF. The CDR3 DNA sequence: TGCGCCAGCAGCTTGGGAAGCGGGACTTACAATGAGCAGTTCTTC.

The V call is TRBV5-4, the J call TRBJ1-4; 9 nucleotides line up with TRBD1. This CDR3 is 15 amino acids long. The ends lost 4 bases at V and 3 bases at J; junction bases unmatched: 4. Per germline, CDR1 SGHNT and CDR2 YYREEE (reference sequence). The CDR3 bases are TGTGCCAGCAGCCTGACAGGGGGACCTAATGAAAAACTGTTTTTT. Translated: CASSLTGGPNEKLFF.

The chain is built from TRBV7-9 and TRBJ2-5; 7 bases are shared with TRBD1. CDR1 SEHNR and CDR2 FQNEAQ come from the germline V gene (reference sequence). The CDR3 covers 15 residues. V dropped 5 bases and J dropped 0; count of bases not matched to a gene: 6. The CDR3 is CASSLGTAYQETQYF. CDR3 nucleotides: TGTGCCAGCAGCCTTGGGACAGCTTACCAAGAGACCCAGTACTTC.

V is TRBV3-1 (or the pseudogene TRBV3-2) and J is TRBJ2-2; 11 bases align to TRBD1. The V and J ends lost 6 bases and 6 bases, in that order; junction bases with no gene match: 6. CDR1 LGHDT and CDR2 YNNKEL come from the germline V gene (reference sequence). The CDR3 has 15 residues. DNA of the CDR3: TGTGCCAGCAGATATGGGACAGGGGGTGCCGGGGAGCTGTTTTTT. Translated: CASRYGTGGAGELFF.

The chain is built from TRBV2 and TRBJ2-7, with D maybe TRBD1 (6 bases). The germline V gene encodes CDR1 SNHLY and CDR2 FYNNEI. The CDR3 consists of 13 residues. Trimming cost V 6 bases and J 3 bases, with 12 bases left between them. The CDR3 DNA is TGTGCCAGCAGCCAGGACAGTAACTACGAGCAGTACTTC. Protein sequence: CASSQDSNYEQYF.

J is TRBJ2-2 and V is TRBV7-9; D gene ambiguous. The CDR3 is made up of 17 amino acids. The V end lost 5 bases, the J end lost 4 bases, and 20 bases lay between the germline ends. Germline assignment: CDR1 SEHNR and CDR2 FQNEAQ (reference sequence). Written as DNA, the CDR3 is TGTGCCAGCAGCCCGAGGTCGGTCATTGGTCGCACCGGGGAGCTGTTTTTT. Its translation is CASSPRSVIGRTGELFF.

This chain uses TRBV7-6 with TRBJ1-1; D perhaps matches TRBD1 (6 bases). The germline gives CDR1 SGHVS, CDR2 FNYEAQ. With 1 base removed from V and 4 bases from J, the gap between germline ends came to 13 bases. The CDR3 consists of 15 residues. The CDR3 nucleotides read TGTGCCAGCAGCTTAGTGACGGACAGTAGCACTGAAGCTTTCTTT. Protein sequence: CASSLVTDSSTEAFF.

This sequence joins TRBV7-2 and TRBJ2-3; D perhaps matches TRBD2 (5 bases). The CDR3 consists of 17 residues. The ends were cut back, 2 bases at V and 3 bases at J, with 18 bases in the middle. Looked up from germline, CDR1 is SGHTA and CDR2 is FQGNSA. The CDR3 region is CASSLKVASKRTDTQYF. The CDR3 DNA is TGTGCCAGCAGCTTAAAGGTCGCTAGCAAGAGGACAGATACGCAGTATTTT.

The chain employs TRBV6-5 and TRBJ1-4, with 8 nucleotides matching TRBD1. The CDR3 consists of 14 residues. V shed 1 base and J 5 bases; nucleotides not matched to a gene: 0. Germline V gene sequence: CDR1 MNHEY, CDR2 SVGAGI. CDR3 nucleotides: TGTGCCAGCAGTTACTACAGGGGGAATGAAAAACTGTTTTTT. Translation gives CASSYYRGNEKLFF.

This chain links TRBV7-9 with TRBJ2-1; 11 nucleotides match TRBD2. V lost 5 bases and J lost 7; bases outside the gene matches: 7. This CDR3 spans 15 amino acids. CDR1 is SEHNR, CDR2 FQNEAQ, per germline (reference sequence). CDR3 region: CASSQGTSGGNEQFF. In DNA, the CDR3 is TGTGCCAGCAGCCAAGGGACTAGCGGAGGGAATGAGCAGTTCTTC.

The chain recombines TRBV11-2 with TRBJ2-3; perhaps TRBD1 as D (5 bases). Germline CDR1 reads SGHAT; CDR2 reads FQNNGV. Trimming stripped 3 bases from V and 2 bases from J, with 9 bases between. The length of the CDR3 is 14 residues. The CDR3, as DNA: TGTGCCAGCAGCTTCGAAGGGGTCACAGATACGCAGTATTTT. This translates into CASSFEGVTDTQYF. Based on the CDR3 plus reference TRBV11-2 and TRBJ2-3, the full variable domain is EAGVAQSPRYKIIEKRQSVAFWCNPISGHATLYWYQQILGQGPKLLIQFQNNGVVDDSQLPKDRFSAERLKGVDSTLKIQPAKLEDSAVYLCASSFEGVTDTQYFGPGTRLTVL.

The V and J genes are TRBV19 and TRBJ1-2, with D unresolved. V was cut by 5 bases and J by 1 base, with 8 bases left in between. CDR3 length equals 13 residues. Per the germline V gene, CDR1 is LNHDA and CDR2 is SQIVND (reference sequence). As DNA, the CDR3 is TGTGCCAGTAGTCTTGGCCTTAACTATGGCTACACCTTC. Its protein is CASSLGLNYGYTF.

The chain uses TRBV19 and TRBJ1-1; a possible D gene is TRBD1 (5 bases). With 4 bases removed from V and 11 bases from J, the gap between germline ends came to 17 bases. The CDR3 contains 13 residues. Germline V lookup: CDR1 LNHDA, CDR2 SQIVND (reference sequence). The CDR3: CASSTPGWAQAFF. The CDR3 region has the DNA TGTGCCAGTAGTACCCCAGGGTGGGCACAGGCTTTCTTT.

The chain couples TRBV3-1 (or the pseudogene TRBV3-2) to TRBJ2-7, with 9 bases lining up with TRBD2. The CDR3 is 14 residues long. V lost 4 bases to trimming and J lost 5 bases; unmatched junction nucleotides: 6. Germline values: CDR1 LGHDT, CDR2 YNNKEL (reference sequence). The CDR3 here is CASSPGLAHNEQYF. In DNA form, the CDR3 reads TGTGCCAGCAGCCCCGGACTAGCGCACAACGAGCAGTACTTC.

V gene TRBV2 combines with J gene TRBJ2-2; D possibly corresponds to TRBD2 (6 bases). This CDR3 contains 13 residues. The germline V gene has CDR1 SNHLY and CDR2 FYNNEI. Deletions cut 3 bases from V and 4 bases from J, with 6 bases between. CDR3 sequence: CASSEEGTGELFF. The DNA for the CDR3 is TGTGCCAGCAGTGAGGAGGGCACCGGGGAGCTGTTTTTT.

This clone was counted a single time. The chain combines TRBV3-1 (or the pseudogene TRBV3-2) with TRBJ2-2; TRBD2 aligns across 10 bases. The germline gives CDR1 LGHDT, CDR2 YNNKEL (reference sequence). J lost 7 bases, V lost 5 bases, and 7 bases had no gene match. CDR3 length: 15 residues. The DNA of the CDR3 is TGTGCCAGCAGCGACCTAGCGGGGGAGTACGGGGAGCTGTTTTTT. It specifies CASSDLAGEYGELFF.

The chain recombines TRBV4-1 with TRBJ1-5, with TRBD1 as a possible D gene (5 bases). The CDR3 loop spans 15 amino acids. Germline V gene sequence: CDR1 MGHRA, CDR2 YSYEKL. V was shortened by 6 bases and J by 3 bases, with 15 bases between the two germline ends. The CDR3 is CASRGLPLDNQPQHF. The CDR3 DNA sequence: TGCGCCAGCAGGGGGCTCCCTTTGGACAATCAGCCCCAGCATTTT.

This sequence joins TRBV19 and TRBJ1-3; D is unresolved. This CDR3 region has 14 residues. Germline values: CDR1 LNHDA, CDR2 SQIVND (reference sequence). V was pared by 5 bases and J by 0 bases, with 8 bases between. For the CDR3, the DNA is TGTGCCAGTAGTTTACAAAGCTCTGGAAACACCATATATTTT. Translation: CASSLQSSGNTIYF.

The chain is built from TRBV3-1 (or the pseudogene TRBV3-2) and TRBJ2-5; 14 bases agree with TRBD2. The CDR3 spans 15 residues. With V trimmed by 4 bases and J by 5 bases, 3 bases remained unmatched. Per germline, CDR1 LGHDT and CDR2 YNNKEL (reference sequence). The CDR3 here is CASSLRLAGGETQYF. The CDR3 nucleotides are TGTGCCAGCAGCCTTCGACTAGCGGGGGGGGAGACCCAGTACTTC.

This chain uses TRBV25-1 with TRBJ1-3; D not resolved. The germline V gene has CDR1 MGHDK and CDR2 SYGVNS. V was pared by 4 bases and J by 4 bases, with 8 bases between. CDR3 size: 13 residues. CDR3: CASSAGRGNTIYF. CDR3 DNA sequence: TGTGCCAGCAGTGCGGGTAGAGGAAACACCATATATTTT. Variable domain in full (rest from reference TRBV25-1 and TRBJ1-3): EADIYQTPRYLVIGTGKKITLECSQTMGHDKMYWYQQDPGMELHLIHYSYGVNSTEKGDLSSESTVSRIRTEHFPLTLESARPSHTSQYLCASSAGRGNTIYFGEGSWLTVV.